This entry is about one TCR beta chain. Its matching antigen is unknown. After removal of 4 bases from V and 4 bases from J, the junction contained 8 bases not matched to a gene. This CDR3 has 14 residues. Germline CDR1 is SGDLS and CDR2 is YYNGEE. Both 60 Vbeta primers and 13 Jbeta primers went into the PCR. Sequenced by immunoSEQ multiplex PCR; TCRdb stores in-frame clones only, minus some. The table has hundreds of thousands of clones, around four fifths seen once. The entry originates in a study of cytomegalovirus exposure and HLA in healthy donors. General study findings and limits: Most TCR sequences were uncommon, yet certain public TCRs appeared in many donors.

The clonotype was recovered from a male donor in good health and CMV-seronegative. Sequencing input: PBMCs. The chain is built from TRBV9 and TRBJ2-7, with TRBD1 matching over 7 bases. DNA for the CDR3: TGTGCCAGCAGCCCGAGAGGGGACAGTTACGAGCAGTACTTC. The encoded protein is CASSPRGDSYEQYF.